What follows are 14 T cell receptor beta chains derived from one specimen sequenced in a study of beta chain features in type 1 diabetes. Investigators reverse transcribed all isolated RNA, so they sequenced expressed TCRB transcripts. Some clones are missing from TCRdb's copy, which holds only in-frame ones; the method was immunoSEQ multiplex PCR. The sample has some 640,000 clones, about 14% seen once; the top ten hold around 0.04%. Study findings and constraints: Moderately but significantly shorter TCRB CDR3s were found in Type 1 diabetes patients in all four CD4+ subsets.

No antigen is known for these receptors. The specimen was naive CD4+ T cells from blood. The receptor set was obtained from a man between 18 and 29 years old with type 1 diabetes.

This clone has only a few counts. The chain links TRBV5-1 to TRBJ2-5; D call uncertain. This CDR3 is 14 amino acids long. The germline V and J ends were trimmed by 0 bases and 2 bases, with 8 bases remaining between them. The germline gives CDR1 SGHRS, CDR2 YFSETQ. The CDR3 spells CASSLEQLQETQYF. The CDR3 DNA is TGCGCCAGCAGCTTGGAACAGCTACAAGAGACCCAGTACTTC. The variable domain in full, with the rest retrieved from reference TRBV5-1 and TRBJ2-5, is KAGVTQTPRYLIKTRGQQVTLSCSPISGHRSVSWYQQTPGQGLQFLFEYFSETQRNKGNFPGRFSGRQFSNSRSEMNVSTLELGDSALYLCASSLEQLQETQYFGPGTRLLVL.

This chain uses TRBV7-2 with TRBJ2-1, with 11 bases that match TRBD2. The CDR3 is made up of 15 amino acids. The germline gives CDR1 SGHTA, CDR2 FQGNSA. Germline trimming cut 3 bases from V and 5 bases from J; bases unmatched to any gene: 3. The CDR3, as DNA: TGTGCCAGCAGCTTTCCGACTAGCGGGAACAATGAGCAGTTCTTC. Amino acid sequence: CASSFPTSGNNEQFF.

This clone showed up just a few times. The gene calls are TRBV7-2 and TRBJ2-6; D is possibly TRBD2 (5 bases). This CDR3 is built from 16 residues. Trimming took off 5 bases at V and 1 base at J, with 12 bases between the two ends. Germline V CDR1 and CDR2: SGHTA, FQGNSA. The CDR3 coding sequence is TGTGCCAGCAGCCCCCGGGATCTTTCTGGGGCCAACGTCCTGACTTTC. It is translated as CASSPRDLSGANVLTF.

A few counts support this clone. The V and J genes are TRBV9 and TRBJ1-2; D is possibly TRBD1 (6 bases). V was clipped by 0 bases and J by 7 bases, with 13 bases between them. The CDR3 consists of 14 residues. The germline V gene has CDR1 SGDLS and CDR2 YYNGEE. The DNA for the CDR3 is TGTGCCAGCAGCGTAGAAACAGGGTCCAGTGGCTACACCTTC. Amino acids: CASSVETGSSGYTF.

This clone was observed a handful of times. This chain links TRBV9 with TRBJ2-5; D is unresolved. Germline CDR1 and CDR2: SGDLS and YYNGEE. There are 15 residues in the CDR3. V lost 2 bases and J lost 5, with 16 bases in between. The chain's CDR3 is CASSVTGLNRETQYF. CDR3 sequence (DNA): TGTGCCAGCAGCGTTACGGGCCTAAACCGGGAGACCCAGTACTTC.

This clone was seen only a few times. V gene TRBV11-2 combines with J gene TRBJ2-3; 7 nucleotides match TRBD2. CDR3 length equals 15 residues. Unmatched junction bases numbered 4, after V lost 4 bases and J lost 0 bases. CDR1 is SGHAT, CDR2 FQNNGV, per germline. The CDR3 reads CASSSGLTSTDTQYF. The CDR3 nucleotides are TGTGCCAGCAGCTCGGGACTAACTAGCACAGATACGCAGTATTTT.

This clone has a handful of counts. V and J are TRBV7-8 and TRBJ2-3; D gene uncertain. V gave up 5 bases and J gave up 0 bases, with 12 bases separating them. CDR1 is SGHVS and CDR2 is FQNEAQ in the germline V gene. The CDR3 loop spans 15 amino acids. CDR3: CASSPPGLSTDTQYF. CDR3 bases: TGTGCCAGCAGCCCACCCGGGCTAAGCACAGATACGCAGTATTTT.

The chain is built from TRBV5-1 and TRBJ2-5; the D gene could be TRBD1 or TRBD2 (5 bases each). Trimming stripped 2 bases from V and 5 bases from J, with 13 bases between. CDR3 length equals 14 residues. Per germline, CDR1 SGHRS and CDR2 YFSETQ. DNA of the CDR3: TGCGCCAGCAGCTTCGGGGCCCAGTCGGAGACCCAGTACTTC. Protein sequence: CASSFGAQSETQYF. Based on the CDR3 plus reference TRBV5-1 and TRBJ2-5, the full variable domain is KAGVTQTPRYLIKTRGQQVTLSCSPISGHRSVSWYQQTPGQGLQFLFEYFSETQRNKGNFPGRFSGRQFSNSRSEMNVSTLELGDSALYLCASSFGAQSETQYFGPGTRLLVL.

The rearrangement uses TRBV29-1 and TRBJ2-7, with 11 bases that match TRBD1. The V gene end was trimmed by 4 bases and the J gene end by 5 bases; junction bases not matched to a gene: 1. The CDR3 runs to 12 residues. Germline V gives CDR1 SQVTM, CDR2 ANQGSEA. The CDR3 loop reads CSVGTGGNEQYF. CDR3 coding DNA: TGCAGCGTTGGGACAGGGGGCAACGAGCAGTACTTC.

The CDR3 region is CASSFGQNYGYTF. For the CDR3, the DNA is TGCGCCAGCAGCTTTGGACAGAACTATGGCTACACCTTC. The chain uses TRBV5-1 and TRBJ1-2; a weak D match, TRBD1 (6 bases). The CDR3 runs to 13 residues. Germline loops: CDR1 SGHRS, CDR2 YFSETQ. V shed 2 bases and J shed 2 bases, with 7 bases lying between them.

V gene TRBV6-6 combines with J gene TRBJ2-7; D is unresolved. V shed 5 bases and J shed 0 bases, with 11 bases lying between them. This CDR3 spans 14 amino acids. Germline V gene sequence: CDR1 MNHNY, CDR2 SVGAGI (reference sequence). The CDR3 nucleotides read TGTGCCAGCAGTACCGGCGGTAGCTCCTACGAGCAGTACTTC. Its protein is CASSTGGSSYEQYF.

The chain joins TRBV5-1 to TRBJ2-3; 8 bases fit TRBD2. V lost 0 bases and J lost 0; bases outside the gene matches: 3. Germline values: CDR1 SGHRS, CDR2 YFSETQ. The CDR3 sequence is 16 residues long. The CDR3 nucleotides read TGCGCCAGCAGCTTGGTTACTAGCGGTAGCACAGATACGCAGTATTTT. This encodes CASSLVTSGSTDTQYF.

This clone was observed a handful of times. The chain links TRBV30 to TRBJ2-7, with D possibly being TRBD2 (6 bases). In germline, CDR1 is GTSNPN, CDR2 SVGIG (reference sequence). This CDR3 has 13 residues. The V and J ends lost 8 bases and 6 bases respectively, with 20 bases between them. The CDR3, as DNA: TGTGCCGGGACCCGGGGAGGTGGGGCCGAGCAGTACTTC. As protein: CAGTRGGGAEQYF.

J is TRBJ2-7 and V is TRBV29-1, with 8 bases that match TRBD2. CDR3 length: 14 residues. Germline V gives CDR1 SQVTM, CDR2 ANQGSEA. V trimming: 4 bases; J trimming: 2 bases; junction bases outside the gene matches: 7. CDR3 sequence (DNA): TGCAGCGTTGTGCCGCAACTAGCGGCCTACGAGCAGTACTTC. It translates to CSVVPQLAAYEQYF.